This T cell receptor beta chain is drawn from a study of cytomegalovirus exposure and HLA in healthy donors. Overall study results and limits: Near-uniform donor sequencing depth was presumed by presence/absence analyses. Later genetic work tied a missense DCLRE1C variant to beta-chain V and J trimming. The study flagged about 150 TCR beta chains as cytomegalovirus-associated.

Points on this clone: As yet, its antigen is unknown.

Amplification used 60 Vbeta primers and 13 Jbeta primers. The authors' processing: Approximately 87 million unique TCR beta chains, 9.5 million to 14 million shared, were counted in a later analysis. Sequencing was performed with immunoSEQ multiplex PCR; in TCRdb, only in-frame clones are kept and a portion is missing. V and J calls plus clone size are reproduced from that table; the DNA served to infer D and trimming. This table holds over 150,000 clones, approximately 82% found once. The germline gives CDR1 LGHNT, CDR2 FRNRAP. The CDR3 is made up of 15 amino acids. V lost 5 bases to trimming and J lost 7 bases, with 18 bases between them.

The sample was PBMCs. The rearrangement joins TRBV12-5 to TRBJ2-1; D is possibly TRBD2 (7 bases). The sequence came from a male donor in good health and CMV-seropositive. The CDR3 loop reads CASGQGGDPGNEQFF. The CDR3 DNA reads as TGTGCTAGTGGTCAAGGGGGGGATCCGGGGAATGAGCAGTTCTTC. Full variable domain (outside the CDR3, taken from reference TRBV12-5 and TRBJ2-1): DARVTQTPRHKVTEMGQEVTMRCQPILGHNTVFWYRQTMMQGLELLAYFRNRAPLDDSGMPKDRFSAEMPDATLATLKIQPSEPRDSAVYFCASGQGGDPGNEQFFGPGTRLTVL.